This T cell receptor beta chain appears in the sequencing data of a study of post-analysis software for immune sequencing data. cDNA libraries of TCR beta carried unique molecular identifiers. TCRdb re-called the PCR reads through MiXCR, storing one row per CDR3 protein. This table holds hundreds of thousands of distinct CDR3 sequences, roughly 30% found once. This clonotype was found a few times. Antigen: not known. Germline CDR1 reads SNHLY; CDR2 reads FYNNEI. Trimming took 4 bases from V and 6 from J; bases not matched to a gene: 10. The CDR3 is 16 residues long. Study observations and caveats: Included in a set of about 5 TRBV segments more frequent in patients than controls were TRBV5-6, TRBV5-1 and TRBV20-1.

Sample: blood. J is TRBJ2-3 and V is TRBV2; 10 bases align to TRBD2. The receptor was isolated from a girl between 5 and 17 years old with multiple sclerosis. CDR3 nucleotides: TGTGCCAGCAGTGTATCAAGCGGGAGGGCCTCGGATACGCAGTATTTT. The encoded protein is CASSVSSGRASDTQYF.